The TCR beta chain described here comes from a study of blood T cell repertoires in COVID-19. Study information: The cDNA or gDNA used as material had been derived from T cells, B-cell-depleted T cells, or PBMCs.

The junction had 11 bases not matched to a gene; V was cut back by 5 bases and J by 1 base. This CDR3 is built from 17 residues. Germline CDR1 and CDR2: MNHEY and SMNVEV (reference sequence). In the original workflow: Reference gene primers were amplified, and this amplification served to estimate nucleated cell counts. Generated by immunoSEQ multiplex PCR, the TCRdb table keeps only in-frame clones and is missing some. The V and J calls and the clone size are those of that table, but D and trimming were determined from the DNA. The sample lists fewer than 200,000 clones, about 83% occurring once. During active infection, Seattle patients enrolled and were then monitored through disease. This clone was found once.

This TCR derives from a woman of 80 years or more with COVID-19, enrolled during active disease. V and J are TRBV27 and TRBJ2-5; 9 nucleotides line up with TRBD2. The sequenced sample was peripheral blood. CDR3 sequence: CASSLNGGRGGQETQYF. In nucleotides, the CDR3 is TGTGCCAGCAGTCTCAATGGCGGGAGGGGGGGCCAAGAGACCCAGTACTTC.